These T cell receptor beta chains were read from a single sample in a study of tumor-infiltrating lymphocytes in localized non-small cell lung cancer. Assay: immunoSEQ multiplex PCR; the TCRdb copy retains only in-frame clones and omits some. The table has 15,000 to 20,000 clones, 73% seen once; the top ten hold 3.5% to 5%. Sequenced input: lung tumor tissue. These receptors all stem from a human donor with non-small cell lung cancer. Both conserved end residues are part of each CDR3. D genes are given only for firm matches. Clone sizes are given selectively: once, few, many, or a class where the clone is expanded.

cdr3_nt: TGTGCCAGTAGTATGAGTAGCAATCAGCCCCAGCATTTT
cdr3_aa: CASSMSSNQPQHF
v_call: TRBV19
clone_size: -
j_call: TRBJ1-5
d_call: -

cdr3_nt: TGTGCCAGCACTCTCAAGCTCTCCTATAATTCACCCCTCCACTTT
cdr3_aa: CASTLKLSYNSPLHF
v_call: TRBV25-1
clone_size: -
j_call: TRBJ1-6
d_call: -

cdr3_nt: TGTGCCAGCAGCTTTAAAAGCGGTGAGGGCCCGAACAATGAGCAGTTCTTC
cdr3_aa: CASSFKSGEGPNNEQFF
v_call: TRBV5-8
clone_size: -
j_call: TRBJ2-1
d_call: -

cdr3_nt: TGCGCCAGCAGCCCCGGGACTAGCGGGGTGGCCGGGGAGCTGTTTTTT
cdr3_aa: CASSPGTSGVAGELFF
v_call: TRBV4-1
clone_size: -
j_call: TRBJ2-2
d_call: TRBD2

cdr3_nt: TGTGCCAGCAGCTTCGACCGATATCAGCCCCAGCATTTT
cdr3_aa: CASSFDRYQPQHF
v_call: TRBV7-3
clone_size: few
j_call: TRBJ1-5
d_call: -

cdr3_nt: TGTGCCAGCACTGACAGCTACGAGCAGTACTTC
cdr3_aa: CASTDSYEQYF
v_call: TRBV6-6
clone_size: once
j_call: TRBJ2-7
d_call: -

cdr3_nt: TGTGCCAGCAGTGAAAATAGCGGACATTACAATGAGCAGTTCTTC
cdr3_aa: CASSENSGHYNEQFF
v_call: TRBV2
clone_size: -
j_call: TRBJ2-1
d_call: -

cdr3_nt: TGTGCCAGCAGCGGACAGGGGGCGGGTTCACCCCTCCACTTT
cdr3_aa: CASSGQGAGSPLHF
v_call: TRBV7-2
clone_size: -
j_call: TRBJ1-6
d_call: TRBD1

cdr3_nt: TGCGCCAGCAGCGCCCTAGGGAGTGCTAATGAAAAACTGTTTTTT
cdr3_aa: CASSALGSANEKLFF
v_call: TRBV5-1
clone_size: -
j_call: TRBJ1-4
d_call: -

cdr3_nt: TGCAGCGTTGCCCATAGCGAGCAGTACTTC
cdr3_aa: CSVAHSEQYF
v_call: TRBV29-1
clone_size: -
j_call: TRBJ2-7
d_call: -

cdr3_nt: TGTGCCAGCAGCTTGGCCCAGGGCACCTACGAGCAGTACTTC
cdr3_aa: CASSLAQGTYEQYF
v_call: TRBV11-2
clone_size: -
j_call: TRBJ2-7
d_call: -

cdr3_nt: TGTGCCAGCAGCTTAGGGGCGGGACACGCAAACACTGAAGCTTTCTTT
cdr3_aa: CASSLGAGHANTEAFF
v_call: TRBV7-8
clone_size: -
j_call: TRBJ1-1
d_call: -

cdr3_nt: TGTGCCAGCAGCCCAACCGGGACTCAAGTACGGGAGACCCAGTACTTC
cdr3_aa: CASSPTGTQVRETQYF
v_call: TRBV11-2
clone_size: -
j_call: TRBJ2-5
d_call: -

cdr3_nt: TGTGCCACGTCTACGGGGATAAACCATCCACAAGAGACCCAGTACTTC
cdr3_aa: CATSTGINHPQETQYF
v_call: TRBV15
clone_size: few
j_call: TRBJ2-5
d_call: -

cdr3_nt: TGTGCCAGCAGGGGATTGACTAGCGGGGGTAGTTCCTACAATGAGCAGTTCTTC
cdr3_aa: CASRGLTSGGSSYNEQFF
v_call: TRBV2
clone_size: few
j_call: TRBJ2-1
d_call: TRBD2

cdr3_nt: TGTGCCAGCAGCGTCCTAGCGGGAGGTTACTACGAGCAGTACTTC
cdr3_aa: CASSVLAGGYYEQYF
v_call: TRBV9
clone_size: -
j_call: TRBJ2-7
d_call: TRBD2

cdr3_nt: TGTGCCAGCAGCTTCGACACAAGCAATCAGCCCCAGCATTTT
cdr3_aa: CASSFDTSNQPQHF
v_call: TRBV7-2
clone_size: -
j_call: TRBJ1-5
d_call: -

cdr3_nt: TGTGCCAGCAGTGGAGACACAGGGAGGAACACTGAAGCTTTCTTT
cdr3_aa: CASSGDTGRNTEAFF
v_call: TRBV6-1
clone_size: -
j_call: TRBJ1-1
d_call: -

cdr3_nt: TGCGCCAGCAGCCAGCTCGGGGTGGTTGCTTTCTTT
cdr3_aa: CASSQLGVVAFF
v_call: TRBV4-1
clone_size: few
j_call: TRBJ1-1
d_call: -